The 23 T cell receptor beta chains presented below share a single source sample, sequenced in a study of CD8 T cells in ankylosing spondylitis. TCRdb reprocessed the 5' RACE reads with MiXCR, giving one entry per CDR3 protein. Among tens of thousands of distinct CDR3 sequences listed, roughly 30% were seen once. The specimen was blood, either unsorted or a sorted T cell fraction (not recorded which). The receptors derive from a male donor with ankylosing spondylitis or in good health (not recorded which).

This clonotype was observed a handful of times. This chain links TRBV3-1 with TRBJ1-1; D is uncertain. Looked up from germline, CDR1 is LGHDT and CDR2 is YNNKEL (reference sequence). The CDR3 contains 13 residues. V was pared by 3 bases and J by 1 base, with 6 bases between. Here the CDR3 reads CASSHAGNTEAFF. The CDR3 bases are TGTGCCAGCAGCCACGCAGGGAACACTGAAGCTTTCTTT.

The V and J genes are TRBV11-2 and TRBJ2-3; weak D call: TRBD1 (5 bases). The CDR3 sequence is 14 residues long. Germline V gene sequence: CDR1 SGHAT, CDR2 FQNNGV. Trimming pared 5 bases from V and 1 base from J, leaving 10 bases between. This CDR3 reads CASSRQIRTDTQYF. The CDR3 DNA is TGTGCCAGCAGCCGACAGATCCGCACAGATACGCAGTATTTT.

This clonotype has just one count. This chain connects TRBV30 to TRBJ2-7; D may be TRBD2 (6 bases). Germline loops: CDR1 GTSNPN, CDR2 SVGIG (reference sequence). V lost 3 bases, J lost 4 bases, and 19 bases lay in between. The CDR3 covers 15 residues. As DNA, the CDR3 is TGTGCCTGGAGGGGGCTGACGGAGGAGGGTTACGAGCAGTACTTC. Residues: CAWRGLTEEGYEQYF. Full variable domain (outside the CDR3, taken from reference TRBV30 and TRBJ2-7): SQTIHQWPATLVQPVGSPLSLECTVEGTSNPNLYWYRQAAGRGLQLLFYSVGIGQISSEVPQNLSASRPQDRQFILSSKKLLLSDSGFYLCAWRGLTEEGYEQYFGPGTRLTVT.

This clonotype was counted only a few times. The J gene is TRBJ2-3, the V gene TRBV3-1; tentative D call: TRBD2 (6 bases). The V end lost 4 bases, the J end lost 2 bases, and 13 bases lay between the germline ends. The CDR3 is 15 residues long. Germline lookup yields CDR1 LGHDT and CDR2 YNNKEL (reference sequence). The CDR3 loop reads CASSPGTHTTDTQYF. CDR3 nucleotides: TGTGCCAGCAGCCCAGGGACTCACACCACAGATACGCAGTATTTT.

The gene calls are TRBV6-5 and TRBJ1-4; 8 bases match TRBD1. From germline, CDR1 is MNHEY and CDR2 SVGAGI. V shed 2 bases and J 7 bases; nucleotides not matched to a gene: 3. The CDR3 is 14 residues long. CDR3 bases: TGTGCCAGCAGTTACAGGACAGGGTTTGAAAAACTGTTTTTT. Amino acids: CASSYRTGFEKLFF.

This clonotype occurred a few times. In nucleotides, the CDR3 is TGTGCCAGCAGTGACGAGGGGAGTTTAACTGAAGCTTTCTTT. Amino acids: CASSDEGSLTEAFF. The chain has TRBV6-2 or TRBV6-3 and TRBJ1-1; a possible D gene is TRBD1 (5 bases). With 5 bases removed from V and 5 bases from J, the gap between germline ends came to 15 bases. CDR3 size: 14 residues. Germline assignment: CDR1 MNHEY and CDR2 SVGEGT.

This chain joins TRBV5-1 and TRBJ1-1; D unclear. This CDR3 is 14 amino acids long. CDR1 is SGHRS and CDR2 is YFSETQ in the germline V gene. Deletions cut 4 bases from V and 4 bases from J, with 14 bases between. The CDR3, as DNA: TGCGCCAGCAGCCCCGGACCCGGGAGCACTGAAGCTTTCTTT. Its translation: CASSPGPGSTEAFF.

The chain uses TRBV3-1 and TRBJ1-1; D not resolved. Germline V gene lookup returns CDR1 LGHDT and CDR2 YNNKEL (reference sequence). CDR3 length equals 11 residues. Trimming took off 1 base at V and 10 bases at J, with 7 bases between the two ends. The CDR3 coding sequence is TGTGCCAGCAGCCAAGGATCGGCAGCTTTCTTT. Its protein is CASSQGSAAFF.

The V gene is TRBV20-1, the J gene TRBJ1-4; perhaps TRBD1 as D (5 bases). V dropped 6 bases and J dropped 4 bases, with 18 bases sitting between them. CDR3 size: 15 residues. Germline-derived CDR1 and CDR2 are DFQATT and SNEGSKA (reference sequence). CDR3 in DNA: TGCAGTGCACAAGACGTGGGGGTCTTTAATGAAAAACTGTTTTTT. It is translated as CSAQDVGVFNEKLFF.

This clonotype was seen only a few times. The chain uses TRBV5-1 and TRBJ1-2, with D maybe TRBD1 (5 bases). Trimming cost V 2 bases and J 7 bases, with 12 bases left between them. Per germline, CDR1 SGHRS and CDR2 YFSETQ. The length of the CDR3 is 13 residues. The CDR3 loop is CASSFRGAGGYTF. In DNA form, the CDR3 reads TGCGCCAGCAGCTTCCGGGGCGCGGGTGGCTACACCTTC.

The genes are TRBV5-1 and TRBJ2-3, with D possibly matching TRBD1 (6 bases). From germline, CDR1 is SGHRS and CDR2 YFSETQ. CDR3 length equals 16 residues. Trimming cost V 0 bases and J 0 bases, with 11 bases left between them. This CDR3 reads CASSLDREPSTDTQYF. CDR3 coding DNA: TGCGCCAGCAGCTTGGACAGGGAGCCTAGCACAGATACGCAGTATTTT.

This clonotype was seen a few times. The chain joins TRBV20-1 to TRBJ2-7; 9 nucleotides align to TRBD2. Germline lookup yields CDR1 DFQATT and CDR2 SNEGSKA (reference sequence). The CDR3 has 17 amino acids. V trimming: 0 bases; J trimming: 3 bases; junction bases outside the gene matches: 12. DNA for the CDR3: TGCAGTGCTAGAGATCCGCCTAGCGGGGTTGATTACTACGAGCAGTACTTC. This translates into CSARDPPSGVDYYEQYF.

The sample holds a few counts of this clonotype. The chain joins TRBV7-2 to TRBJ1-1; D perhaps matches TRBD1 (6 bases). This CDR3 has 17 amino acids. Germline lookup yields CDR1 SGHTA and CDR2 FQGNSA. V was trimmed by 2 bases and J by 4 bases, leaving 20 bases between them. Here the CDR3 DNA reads TGTGCCAGCAGCTTACCCCTACTCGTACAGGGAGGCACTGAAGCTTTCTTT. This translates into CASSLPLLVQGGTEAFF.

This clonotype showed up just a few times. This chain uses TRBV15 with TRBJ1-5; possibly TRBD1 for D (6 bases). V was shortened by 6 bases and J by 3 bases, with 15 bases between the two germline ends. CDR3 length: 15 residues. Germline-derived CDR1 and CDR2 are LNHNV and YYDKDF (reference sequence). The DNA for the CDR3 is TGTGCCACCAGGGACAGTCGAGTCCCCAATCAGCCCCAGCATTTT. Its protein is CATRDSRVPNQPQHF.

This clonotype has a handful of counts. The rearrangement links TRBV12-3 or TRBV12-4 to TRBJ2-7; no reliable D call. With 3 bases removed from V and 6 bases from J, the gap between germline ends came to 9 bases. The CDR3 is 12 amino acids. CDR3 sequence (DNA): TGTGCCAGCAGTTTCGAAGGTGGCGAGCAGTACTTC. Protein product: CASSFEGGEQYF.

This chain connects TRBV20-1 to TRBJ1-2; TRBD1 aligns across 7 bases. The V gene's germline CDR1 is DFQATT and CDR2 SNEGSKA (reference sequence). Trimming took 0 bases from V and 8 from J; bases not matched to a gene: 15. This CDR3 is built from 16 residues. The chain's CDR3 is CSARDSTGQAFLGYTF. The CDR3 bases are TGCAGTGCTAGAGATTCCACCGGACAGGCGTTCTTAGGCTACACCTTC.

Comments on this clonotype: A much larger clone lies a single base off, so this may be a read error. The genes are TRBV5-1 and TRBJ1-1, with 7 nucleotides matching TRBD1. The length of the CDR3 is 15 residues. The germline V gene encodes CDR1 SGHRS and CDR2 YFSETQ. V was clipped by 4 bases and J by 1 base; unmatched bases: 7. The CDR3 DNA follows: TGCGCCAGCAGCGTCACAGGGGCGGGGAACACTGAAGCTTTCTTT. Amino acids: CASSVTGAGNTEAFF. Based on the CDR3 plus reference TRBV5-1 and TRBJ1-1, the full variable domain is KAGVTQTPRYLIKTRGQQVTLSCSPISGHRSVSWYQQTPGQGLQFLFEYFSETQRNKGNFPGRFSGRQFSNSRSEMNVSTLELGDSALYLCASSVTGAGNTEAFFGQGTRLTVV.

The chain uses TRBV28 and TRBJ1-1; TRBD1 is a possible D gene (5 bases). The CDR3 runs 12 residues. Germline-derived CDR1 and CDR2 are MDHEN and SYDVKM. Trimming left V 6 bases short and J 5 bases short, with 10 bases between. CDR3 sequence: CASRGVGTEAFF. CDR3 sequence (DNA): TGTGCCAGCAGGGGGGTAGGGACTGAAGCTTTCTTT.

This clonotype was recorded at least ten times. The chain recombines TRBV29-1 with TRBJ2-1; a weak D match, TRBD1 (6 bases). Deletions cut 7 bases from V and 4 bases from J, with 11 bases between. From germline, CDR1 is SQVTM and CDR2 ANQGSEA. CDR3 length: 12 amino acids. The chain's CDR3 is CSASTGYNEQFF. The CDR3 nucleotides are TGCAGCGCGTCAACAGGGTACAATGAGCAGTTCTTC.

This CDR3 is CASSYYSEPQHF. DNA for the CDR3: TGTGCCAGCAGTTATTACTCGGAGCCCCAGCATTTT. This sequence joins TRBV12-3 or TRBV12-4 and TRBJ1-5; D is undetermined. The CDR3 loop spans 12 amino acids. V dropped 4 bases and J dropped 8 bases, with 9 bases sitting between them.

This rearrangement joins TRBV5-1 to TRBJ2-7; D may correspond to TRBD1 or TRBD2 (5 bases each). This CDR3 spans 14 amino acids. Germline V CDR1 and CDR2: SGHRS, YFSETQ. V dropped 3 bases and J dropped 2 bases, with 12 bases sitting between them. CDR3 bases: TGCGCCAGCAGCTCCGGGACGGGGACCTACGAGCAGTACTTC. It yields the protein CASSSGTGTYEQYF.

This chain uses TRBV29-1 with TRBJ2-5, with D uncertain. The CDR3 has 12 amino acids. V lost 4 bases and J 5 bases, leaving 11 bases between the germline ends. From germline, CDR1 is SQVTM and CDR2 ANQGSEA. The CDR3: CSVGLLMETQYF. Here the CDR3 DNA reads TGCAGCGTTGGACTCTTGATGGAGACCCAGTACTTC.

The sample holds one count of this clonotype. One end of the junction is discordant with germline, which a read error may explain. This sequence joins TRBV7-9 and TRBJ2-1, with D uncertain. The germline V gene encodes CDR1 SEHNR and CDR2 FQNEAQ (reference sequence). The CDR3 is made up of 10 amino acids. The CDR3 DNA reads TGCTCGCCGATTCGCGATGAGCAGTTCTTC. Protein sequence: CSPIRDEQFF. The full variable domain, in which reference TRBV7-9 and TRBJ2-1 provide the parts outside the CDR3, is DTGVSQNPRHKITKRGQNVTFRCDPISEHNRLYWYRQTLGQGPEFLTYFQNEAQLEKSRLLSDRFSAERPKGSFSTLEIQRTEQGDSAMYLCSPIRDEQFFGPGTRLTVL.